One sample yielded the 30 T cell receptor beta chains listed below, sequenced in a study of T cells in women clearing cervical HPV infection. The repertoire was sequenced with immunoSEQ multiplex PCR; TCRdb's copy has only in-frame clones and lacks some. The sample totals about 26,000 clones. The sample taken for sequencing was blood buffy coat. Receptor source: a woman aged 18 to 75 with a cervical HPV16 infection that either progressed to CIN3+ or cleared (not recorded which).

With regard to this clone: The same CDR3 is also encoded by other DNA sequences in this sample. CDR3 bases read: TGTGCCAGTAGTATAGGAAGAGGGTTTACAGAGACC. As protein: CASSIGRGFTET. The full-length CDR3 reads as CASSIGRGFTETQYF. The J gene is TRBJ2-5, the V gene TRBV19; D possibly corresponds to TRBD2 (5 bases). Read coverage stops 3 residues before the CDR3 terminus; the germline J gene supplies the remainder. V was cut by 1 base and J by 4 bases, with 13 bases left in between. Looked up from germline, CDR1 is LNHDA and CDR2 is SQIVND (reference sequence). The CDR3 spans 15 residues.

CDR3 sequence reads: CASHPGQHTDTQYF. The sequenced CDR3 bases are TGCGCCAGCCACCCCGGACAGCACACAGATACG. The chain recombines TRBV5-1 with TRBJ2-3, with D possibly TRBD1 on 6 matching bases. The read falls 3 residues short of the CDR3 end, and the missing part is taken from the germline J gene. Germline V gives CDR1 SGHRS, CDR2 YFSETQ. The CDR3 loop spans 14 amino acids. V dropped 7 bases and J dropped 2 bases, with 14 bases sitting between them.

In the case of this clone: The CDR3 extends 3 residues past the end of the read, so its final part is completed from the germline J gene. The gene calls are TRBV20-1 and TRBJ1-5; D is possibly TRBD1 (5 bases). Trimming left V 0 bases short and J 5 bases short, with 14 bases between. This CDR3 comprises 15 residues. Germline-derived CDR1 and CDR2 are DFQATT and SNEGSKA (reference sequence). The CDR3 region is CSAREWGRGDQPQHF. The covered CDR3 bases are TGCAGTGCTAGAGAATGGGGCCGTGGCGATCAGCCC.

Comments on this clone: The read comes to an end 3 residues before the CDR3 does, leaving the germline J gene to fill in the end. V is TRBV19 and J is TRBJ1-1, with D tentatively TRBD1 (5 bases). There are 14 residues in the CDR3. Germline lookup yields CDR1 LNHDA and CDR2 SQIVND (reference sequence). V dropped 2 bases and J dropped 5 bases, with 12 bases sitting between them. Incomplete CDR3 DNA: TGTGCCAGTAGTATACAGGGCATTGGAACTGAA. As protein: CASSIQGIGTE. In full, the CDR3 reads CASSIQGIGTEAFF.

A remark on this clone: The read halts 3 residues ahead of the CDR3 end, with the missing end drawn from the germline J gene. The J gene is TRBJ2-7, the V gene TRBV7-2; perhaps TRBD1 as D (5 bases). The CDR3 runs to 14 residues. Germline lookup yields CDR1 SGHTA and CDR2 FQGNSA. Trimming removed 5 bases at V and 1 base at J, with 12 bases between. The CDR3 bases that were read are TGTGCCAGCAGCCTACCAGGGTTATCCTACGAG. It translates to CASSLPGLSYE. The CDR3, in full, reads CASSLPGLSYEQYF.

Remarks on this clone: The read gets to within 3 residues of the CDR3 end, and the germline J gene fills in the rest. V usage is TRBV7-3 and J usage is TRBJ1-2; D unclear. Germline V gene data show CDR1 as SGHTA and CDR2 as FQGTGA. This CDR3 has 11 amino acids. The CDR3 protein is CASSSGLGYTF. Incomplete CDR3 DNA: TGTGCCAGCAGCTCTGGCCTCGGC.

CDR3 sequence: CSAIHPSGSSYNEQFF. Partial CDR3 DNA: TGCAGTGCTATCCACCCTAGCGGGAGCTCCTACAATGAG. The V and J genes are TRBV20-1 and TRBJ2-1, with 10 bases aligning to TRBD2. The read ends 3 residues early relative to the CDR3; the germline J gene fills the gap. Germline V gene sequence: CDR1 DFQATT, CDR2 SNEGSKA (reference sequence). The CDR3 is 16 amino acids. V shed 4 bases and J 0 bases; nucleotides not matched to a gene: 6.

As to this clone: The read terminates 3 residues ahead of where the CDR3 ends, so the germline J gene completes it. The chain recombines TRBV5-6 with TRBJ2-7, with D unclear. The CDR3 runs to 14 residues. Trimming left V 1 base short and J 2 bases short, with 10 bases between. Per the germline V gene, CDR1 is SGHDT and CDR2 is YYEEEE. The part of the CDR3 DNA that was read is TGTGCCAGCAGCTTGTATCTAGTGCCCTACGAG. This sequence encodes CASSLYLVPYE. The whole CDR3 reads CASSLYLVPYEQYF.

Turning to this clone: The CDR3 end falls 3 residues outside the read, so it is completed with the germline J gene. The chain uses TRBV20-1 and TRBJ2-3; D not certain. Per germline, CDR1 DFQATT and CDR2 SNEGSKA (reference sequence). This CDR3 spans 14 amino acids. The sequenced part of the CDR3 DNA is TGCAGTGCTAGAAGCCAGGCTTCTAATCAGCCG. This encodes CSARSQASNQP. In full, the CDR3 is CSARSQASNQPQYF.

With regard to this clone: The read halts 3 residues ahead of the CDR3 end, with the missing end drawn from the germline J gene. J is TRBJ1-6 and V is TRBV18; 10 positions agree with TRBD1. The germline V gene has CDR1 KGHSH and CDR2 LQKENI. Trimming at V came to 2 bases and at J to 7 bases, leaving 11 bases not matched to a gene. This CDR3 has 18 amino acids. The sequenced CDR3 bases are TGTGCCAGCTCACCATACGCCCAACCGGGACAGGGGAATTCACCC. As protein: CASSPYAQPGQGNSP. In full, the CDR3 is CASSPYAQPGQGNSPLHF.

CDR3 DNA, as far as it was read: TGTGCCAGCAGCCAGACAGGAGACTATGGC. Protein product: CASSQTGDYG. The complete CDR3 protein is CASSQTGDYGYTF. V is TRBV5-5 and J is TRBJ1-2, with D possibly matching TRBD1 (6 bases). The CDR3 extends 3 residues past the end of the read, so its final part is completed from the germline J gene. CDR1 SGHKS and CDR2 YYEKEE come from the germline V gene (reference sequence). The CDR3 is made up of 13 amino acids. V lost 4 bases to trimming and J lost 3 bases, with 10 bases between them.

About this clone itself: The read terminates 3 residues before the CDR3 end, so the remaining end is supplied by the germline J gene. J is TRBJ2-3 and V is TRBV7-2, with D perhaps given as TRBD1 or TRBD2 (5 bases each). The V gene's germline CDR1 is SGHTA and CDR2 FQGNSA. The CDR3 is 15 amino acids. CDR3 loop: CASSSRVLPEETQYF. The CDR3 bases that were read are TGTGCCAGCAGCTCCAGGGTCCTCCCGGAGGAGACG.

As concerns this clone: The read terminates 3 residues before the CDR3 end, so the remaining end is supplied by the germline J gene. This sequence joins TRBV20-1 and TRBJ1-1; 10 bases are a match to TRBD1. Per the germline V gene, CDR1 is DFQATT and CDR2 is SNEGSKA (reference sequence). CDR3 length: 15 amino acids. After removal of 1 base from V and 3 bases from J, the junction contained 5 bases not matched to a gene. The covered CDR3 bases are TGCAGTGCTAGAGCCCTGACAGGGGGCCACACTGAA. Its translation is CSARALTGGHTE. The full CDR3 is CSARALTGGHTEAFF.

The CDR3 here is CASSVTLENAYEQYF. The sequenced part of the CDR3 DNA is TGTGCCAGCAGCGTTACCCTAGAGAATGCCTACGAG. The V call is TRBV11-2, the J call TRBJ2-7; D remains ambiguous. The read is 3 residues too short to cover the CDR3 end, so that end is filled in from the germline J gene. Trimming pared 5 bases from V and 2 bases from J, leaving 16 bases between. The CDR3 is made up of 15 amino acids. CDR1 and CDR2 from the germline V gene are SGHAT and FQNNGV.

A note on this clone: The CDR3 extends 3 residues past the end of the read, so its final part is completed from the germline J gene. The V and J genes are TRBV19 and TRBJ2-3, with TRBD2 as a possible D gene (7 bases). CDR1 and CDR2 from the germline V gene are LNHDA and SQIVND (reference sequence). The CDR3 is made up of 15 amino acids. V lost 6 bases, J lost 4 bases, and 17 bases lay in between. The CDR3 bases that were read are TGTGCCAGTAGAGGGGACGCGGGGGCCCCAGATACG. The encoded protein is CASRGDAGAPDT. The entire CDR3 sequence reads CASRGDAGAPDTQYF.

With regard to this clone: The sequenced fragment ends 3 residues before the CDR3 boundary, so the rest is inferred from the germline J gene. The chain links TRBV11-2 to TRBJ2-7; 8 bases align to TRBD1. Per germline, CDR1 SGHAT and CDR2 FQNNGV. The CDR3 spans 15 residues. Trimming cost V 5 bases and J 1 base; bases outside gene matches: 7. CDR3 DNA, as far as it was read: TGTGCCAGCAGCGTTAACAGGGGGGTTTCCTACGAG. Its protein product is CASSVNRGVSYE. The CDR3 in its entirety is CASSVNRGVSYEQYF.

CDR3 protein: CASSLGQNYGYTF. Partial CDR3 DNA: TGTGCCAGCAGCTTAGGACAGAATTATGGC. This chain links TRBV7-6 with TRBJ1-2; weak D call: TRBD1 (5 bases). From the germline J gene comes the end of the CDR3, since the read stops 3 residues before it. The CDR3 runs 13 residues. V gave up 1 base and J gave up 5 bases, with 8 bases separating them. The V gene's germline CDR1 is SGHVS and CDR2 FNYEAQ.

In the case of this clone: The read ends 3 residues early relative to the CDR3; the germline J gene fills the gap. V and J are TRBV7-3 and TRBJ2-2, with D maybe TRBD1 (6 bases). CDR3 length equals 15 residues. Trimming took 5 bases from V and 4 from J, leaving 14 bases between them. Germline CDR1 and CDR2: SGHTA and FQGTGA. The DNA read from the CDR3 is TGTGCCAGCAGCCCCAACAGGGCTAGCACCGGGGAG. Its translation is CASSPNRASTGE. In full, the CDR3 reads CASSPNRASTGELFF.

On this clone: The DNA ends 3 residues before the CDR3 does, and the rest of the CDR3 is filled in from the germline J gene. J is TRBJ1-4 and V is TRBV19, with D possibly matching TRBD1 (6 bases). The V and J ends lost 6 bases and 8 bases respectively, with 16 bases between them. The CDR3 consists of 14 residues. The germline V gene has CDR1 LNHDA and CDR2 SQIVND (reference sequence). The CDR3 bases that were read are TGTGCCAGTAGGATGGGACATTCGGGGGAAAAA. Translated, it gives CASRMGHSGEK. The whole CDR3 protein reads CASRMGHSGEKLFF.

About this clone: The read ends 3 residues early relative to the CDR3; the germline J gene fills the gap. The rearrangement uses TRBV7-2 and TRBJ2-7, with TRBD1 matching over 10 bases. Germline CDR1 SGHTA, CDR2 FQGNSA. This CDR3 region has 15 residues. The trim removed 3 bases at V and 1 base at J, leaving 3 bases unmatched. CDR3 bases read: TGTGCCAGCAGCTTTCGGACAGGGGGATCCTACGAG. Translated: CASSFRTGGSYE. From start to end, the CDR3 is CASSFRTGGSYEQYF. Using reference TRBV7-2 and TRBJ2-7 for the parts outside the CDR3, the full variable domain is GAGVSQSPSNKVTEKGKDVELRCDPISGHTALYWYRQSLGQGLEFLIYFQGNSAPDKSGLPSDRFSAERTGGSVSTLTIQRTQQEDSAVYLCASSFRTGGSYEQYFGPGTRLTVT.

CDR3 loop: CSADGGTNEETQYF. The sequenced CDR3 bases are TGCAGTGCAGACGGGGGGACCAATGAAGAGACC. The J gene is TRBJ2-5, the V gene TRBV20-1; 7 bases are a match to TRBD2. The read falls 3 residues short of the CDR3 end, and the missing part is taken from the germline J gene. CDR1 DFQATT and CDR2 SNEGSKA come from the germline V gene (reference sequence). The CDR3 loop spans 14 amino acids. J was trimmed by 3 bases and V by 6 bases; bases with no gene match: 10.

Concerning this clone itself: The read stops 3 residues short of the end of the CDR3; the missing end is completed from the germline J gene. The rearrangement links TRBV5-1 to TRBJ2-4; TRBD2 aligns across 7 bases. The CDR3 extends over 16 amino acids. With V trimmed by 0 bases and J by 9 bases, 12 bases remained unmatched. Germline V CDR1 and CDR2: SGHRS, YFSETQ. The DNA read from the CDR3 is TGCGCCAGCAGCTTGGCCCACGTGCTGGGGGGGAGCATT. Amino acid sequence: CASSLAHVLGGSI. The full CDR3 is CASSLAHVLGGSIQYF.

Comments on this clone: The missing CDR3 end, 3 residues past where the read stops, is filled in from the germline J gene. The genes are TRBV29-1 and TRBJ2-1; weak D call: TRBD1 (5 bases). V lost 2 bases to trimming and J lost 6 bases, with 14 bases between them. CDR1 and CDR2 (germline): SQVTM, ANQGSEA. The CDR3 spans 14 residues. The chain's CDR3 is CSVEKGRLGNEQFF. CDR3 DNA, as far as it was read: TGCAGCGTTGAAAAGGGGCGTCTCGGCAATGAG.

Partial CDR3 DNA: TGCAGTGCTAGAGCGGGGGGCAGGGGAACCTACGAG. This sequence encodes CSARAGGRGTYE. The CDR3 reads in full as CSARAGGRGTYEQYF. J is TRBJ2-7 and V is TRBV20-1; D perhaps matches TRBD2 (7 bases). The CDR3 is cut off 3 residues early in the read; its end comes from the germline J gene. This CDR3 comprises 15 residues. V gave up 1 base and J gave up 2 bases, with 15 bases separating them. The germline CDR1 and CDR2 sequences are DFQATT and SNEGSKA (reference sequence).

In regard to this clone: The read ends 3 residues before the CDR3 terminus; that terminus is restored from the germline J gene. The rearrangement uses TRBV18 and TRBJ1-1, with D uncertain. Per the germline V gene, CDR1 is KGHSH and CDR2 is LQKENI. The CDR3 sequence is 14 residues long. The V end lost 2 bases, the J end lost 6 bases, and 13 bases lay between the germline ends. The CDR3 DNA, read in part, is TGTGCCAGCTCACCATTTGACGCTAGCGCTGAA. This translates into CASSPFDASAE. The CDR3 in full is CASSPFDASAEAFF.

Points on this clone: The CDR3 end falls 3 residues outside the read, so it is completed with the germline J gene. The rearrangement joins TRBV5-5 to TRBJ1-5, with 7 bases that match TRBD1. Germline-derived CDR1 and CDR2 are SGHKS and YYEKEE (reference sequence). V gave up 4 bases and J gave up 7 bases; unmatched junction bases: 8. This CDR3 has 14 amino acids. CDR3 amino acids: CASSPGGGRQPQHF. The sequenced CDR3 bases are TGTGCCAGCAGCCCAGGGGGAGGGAGGCAGCCC.

The sequenced part of the CDR3 DNA is TGTGCCAGCAGTTGGACAGTTACGGTCGCAACTTCACCC. Residues: CASSWTVTVATSP. In full, the CDR3 reads CASSWTVTVATSPLHF. This chain joins TRBV6-2 or TRBV6-3 and TRBJ1-6; TRBD1 might be the D (6 bases). The missing CDR3 end, 3 residues past where the read stops, is filled in from the germline J gene. The germline gives CDR1 MNHEY, CDR2 SVGEGT. The V end was cut by 4 bases, the J end by 9 bases, with 19 bases between. The length of the CDR3 is 16 residues.

On this clone: The read is 3 residues too short to cover the CDR3 end, so that end is filled in from the germline J gene. V and J are TRBV20-1 and TRBJ2-1, with TRBD2 identical over 7 bases. This CDR3 is 15 amino acids long. V shed 1 base, J shed 4 bases, and the junction held 7 bases outside the gene matches. CDR1 is DFQATT, CDR2 SNEGSKA, per germline (reference sequence). The CDR3: CSARGQAGTYNEQFF. CDR3 DNA (partial): TGCAGTGCTAGAGGCCAAGCGGGGACGTACAATGAG.

Details on this clone: The missing CDR3 end, 3 residues past where the read stops, is filled in from the germline J gene. The chain is built from TRBV5-1 and TRBJ1-1; 11 positions match TRBD1. CDR3 length equals 15 residues. The V gene end was trimmed by 4 bases and the J gene end by 5 bases; junction bases not matched to a gene: 7. The germline gives CDR1 SGHRS, CDR2 YFSETQ. Partial CDR3 DNA: TGCGCCAGCAGCGGGACAGGGGGAATCGTAACTGAA. It encodes CASSGTGGIVTE. The full CDR3 reads CASSGTGGIVTEAFF.

Comments on this clone: Coverage ceases 3 residues before the CDR3 finishes, and the germline J gene fills in the end. V is TRBV6-2 or TRBV6-3 and J is TRBJ1-6, with a possible D match to TRBD1 (6 bases). This CDR3 has 15 amino acids. With 2 bases removed from V and 10 bases from J, the gap between germline ends came to 15 bases. Germline lookup yields CDR1 MNHEY and CDR2 SVGEGT. The CDR3 sequence: CASSYVQGDRSPLHF. The CDR3 DNA, read in part, is TGTGCCAGCAGTTACGTACAGGGCGATCGATCACCC.